This T cell receptor (beta chain) was retrieved from a study of T cells after yellow fever vaccination (dated by TCRdb to about 2019). Study-wide context: The SMART-Seq v4 Ultra Low Input RNA kit was used to prepare libraries from fractions with low cell numbers. Blood samples were taken at several timepoints before and after primary and secondary immunization, and bulk PBMC replicates and cell subsets were isolated. Two healthy male donors made up the cohort, one aged 18 to 29 years and the other aged 30 to 40 years. To follow T-cell clones before and after primary and booster YFV17D yellow fever vaccination, bulk TCR alpha and beta repertoires were sequenced over time.

The CDR3 spans 16 residues, from the cysteine through the phenylalanine. Kept here is only the CDR3 DNA, which spans 48 bases and is read in frame from base 1. According to the germline V gene, CDR1 reads SNHLY and CDR2 reads FYNNEI. Between the V and J ends, shortened by 4 bases and 8 bases respectively, the junction contains 23 bases. Synthesis of TCR cDNA relied on 5'RACE template switching, a step that introduced a universal primer site along with unique molecular identifiers. Priming of cDNA synthesis was performed from both the TCR alpha and TCR beta constant segments. Libraries were amplified in two PCR steps, with sample barcodes and sequencing adapters added in the second step. Libraries were sequenced on Illumina HiSeq 2500 (2x100 bp) or NovaSeq (2x150 bp). The paper's processing steps were these. MIGEC handled demultiplexing of reads and collapsing into UMI consensus sequences, while MiXCR performed V(D)J alignment. Using edgeR on replicate PBMC samples, clonotypes were called vaccine-responding if FDR was below 0.01 and the log2 fold change was above 5 up to day 15. Each bulk clonotype received a CD4 or CD8 identity based on whether the sequenced CD4 or CD8 repertoire contained that clonotype at higher abundance. NS4B-specific clonotypes were defined as those at least 10-fold enriched in dextramer-positive over dextramer-negative fractions; CD4-biased clonotypes were excluded. TCRdb redid the processing of the public reads, applying fastp at Q25 and MiXCR, and retained in-frame beta chains. Rows with one shared CDR3 protein collapse into an entry with the most common genes and DNA. Here the V and J calls rest on TCRdb's processing, not on the authors' analysis. Across this sample there are roughly 100,000 distinct CDR3 sequences, with over 8% seen only once. 16% of the sample lies in the top ten.

The sample's treatment or condition label, in plain terms: live attenuated yellow fever vaccine strain. A standard Ficoll-Paque protocol was used to isolate PBMCs from peripheral blood. Epitope-specific CD8 T cells were sorted using a dextramer loaded with the yellow fever NS4B epitope peptide, with anti-CD3 and anti-CD8 staining. RNA was extracted with TriZol from bulk PBMCs, CD4 and CD8 fractions, and dextramer-positive and dextramer-negative fractions. As concerns this clonotype: Base qualities are missing; no much larger clone stands one base away.

Overall study results and their limits: After the booster, most of the clones that had expanded following primary vaccination were detected again (roughly 97% of CD4 and around 87% of CD8), which suggests that memory was broadly maintained. Computational filtering was required because FACS-sorted repertoires could contain abundant contaminating clonotypes from the bulk population. Only a couple of donors were included in the study, so the extent to which the findings can be generalized is limited. A small share of clonotypes was detected in both CD4 and CD8 compartments, with the overlap likely arising from convergent recombination. Compared with the primary T-cell response, the secondary T-cell response was faster but weaker, reaching its peak on day 5 rather than on day 15.

The TCR comes from a man aged 18 to 30 who received the YFV17D yellow fever vaccine. The rearrangement combines TRBV2 with TRBJ1-2; too little of a D gene remains to name it. This specimen was CD8+ T cells not binding an NS4B(214-222) dextramer, sorted from PBMCs, taken roughly 15 days after the first yellow fever vaccination. The sample's cell subset or site label is to be understood as: NS4B epitope dextramer-negative CD8 T cells. CDR3 region: CASSVVTGRASRGYTF. The sequence in DNA is TGTGCCAGCAGTGTCGTCACGGGAAGGGCATCCCGGGGCTACACCTTC.